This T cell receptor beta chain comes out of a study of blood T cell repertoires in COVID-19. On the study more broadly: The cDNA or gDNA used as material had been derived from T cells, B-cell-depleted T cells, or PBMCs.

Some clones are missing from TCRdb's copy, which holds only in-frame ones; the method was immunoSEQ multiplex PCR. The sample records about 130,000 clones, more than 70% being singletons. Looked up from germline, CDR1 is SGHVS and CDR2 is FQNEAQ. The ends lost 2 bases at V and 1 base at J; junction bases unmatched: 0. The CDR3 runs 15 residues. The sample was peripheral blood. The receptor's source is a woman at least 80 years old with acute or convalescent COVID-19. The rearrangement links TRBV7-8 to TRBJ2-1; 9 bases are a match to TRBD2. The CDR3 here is CASSLSGGSYNEQFF. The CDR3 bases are TGTGCCAGCAGCTTAAGCGGGGGGTCCTACAATGAGCAGTTCTTC.